This T cell receptor beta chain was captured in a study of shared clonotypes between healthy human individuals. General study results and limits: Depth of sequencing was expected to influence donor clonotype sharing. A limitation of the genetic and exposure-history diversity represented arose from few donors.

Of note for this clone: Antigen: not known. This probably arose from a read error, given a far larger clone one base away.

As originally analysed: Filtering of immunoSEQ junctional sequences could not match full-length read filtering. Clones were sequenced by immunoSEQ multiplex PCR, and TCRdb holds only the in-frame ones, with some missing. Clonal size and the V and J genes are those of that table, whereas D and trimming came from the DNA. Of some 500,000 clones listed, 60% to 80% are singletons. The germline V gene encodes CDR1 SEHNR and CDR2 FQNEAQ (reference sequence). The CDR3 has 16 amino acids. This TCR derives from a woman aged 40 to 49 in good health. Some clones in this sample may be carry-over from other donors' samples. Sequenced: PBMCs. The chain joins TRBV7-9 to TRBJ1-1, with TRBD1 identical over 8 bases. CDR3 protein: CANSHGQGIRNTEAFF. The CDR3 DNA sequence: TGTGCCAACAGCCATGGACAGGGAATAAGAAACACTGAAGCTTTCTTT.